Listed below are T cell receptor beta chains from one sample, sequenced in a study of cytomegalovirus exposure and HLA in healthy donors. Sequencing used immunoSEQ multiplex PCR; TCRdb keeps in-frame clones, though not all of them. Found here are about 280,000 clones, over 75% of them singletons; the top ten hold around 0.92%. Sequenced input: PBMCs. The receptors stem from a woman younger than 30 in good health and CMV-seronegative. Each CDR3 is given with its conserved first and last residue. A D gene is named only where the DNA matches it firmly. For some rows the clone size is stated as once, few or many, or as a class when expanded; others skip it.

DNA	CDR3	size	V	J	D
TGCGCCAGCAGCCAGGAGTCGGCGCCTAGCGGGAGTAATGAGCAGTTCTTC	CASSQESAPSGSNEQFF	-	TRBV4-1	TRBJ2-1	TRBD2
TGTGCCAGCAGTTCCGGGATGCAAGAGACCCAGTACTTC	CASSSGMQETQYF	-	TRBV7-3	TRBJ2-5	-
TGTGCCAGCAGTGACTCCGAGCGGGACTCGGGGTTGGGGCAGTACTTC	CASSDSERDSGLGQYF	-	TRBV6-4	TRBJ2-7	TRBD2
TGTGCCAGCAGCTTAACCGCGACAGTTAACTATGGCTACACCTTC	CASSLTATVNYGYTF	few	TRBV7-9	TRBJ1-2	-
TGTGCCAGCACTTTCGGCCGGGGGTTCTCCTACGAGCAGTACTTC	CASTFGRGFSYEQYF	-	TRBV28	TRBJ2-7	-
TGCGCCAGCAGCTTGGCCGGAGACTCTTCCTCAGAGACCCAGTACTTC	CASSLAGDSSSETQYF	-	TRBV5-1	TRBJ2-5	-
TGTGCCAGCAGTTACGGGGGGACTAGCGGATTCTACGAGCAGTACTTC	CASSYGGTSGFYEQYF	-	TRBV6-5	TRBJ2-7	TRBD2
TGCGCCAGCAGCCAAGGGACAGGCGCCGGGACAGGGTGGCCCGAGCAGTACTTC	CASSQGTGAGTGWPEQYF	-	TRBV4-1	TRBJ2-7	TRBD1
TGTGCTAGTGCCGGGACAGGGATCTACGAGCAGTACTTC	CASAGTGIYEQYF	-	TRBV12-5	TRBJ2-7	TRBD1
TGTGCCAGCAGTCACAGGGTTTCGAACACTGAAGCTTTCTTT	CASSHRVSNTEAFF	-	TRBV6-6	TRBJ1-1	-
TGTGCCAGCGGCCCAGGGGTGAACACTGAAGCTTTCTTT	CASGPGVNTEAFF	-	TRBV7-8	TRBJ1-1	-
TGTGCCAGTAGTGGCCGACAGTTGGCAACTAATGAAAAACTGTTTTTT	CASSGRQLATNEKLFF	-	TRBV19	TRBJ1-4	-
TGTGCCAGCAGTGGACAAACGGGACAGGGGGTTACTGGCTACACCTTC	CASSGQTGQGVTGYTF	once	TRBV6-4	TRBJ1-2	TRBD1
TGTGCCAGCACGGACAGGGAAGTTTGGAAGGGCTACACCTTC	CASTDREVWKGYTF	few	TRBV5-8	TRBJ1-2	TRBD1
TGTGCCAGCAGCGTCGACAGGGGTCCCCTCGACGAGCAGTACTTC	CASSVDRGPLDEQYF	-	TRBV9	TRBJ2-7	TRBD1
TGTGCCAGCAGCCCGGTGACTAGCGCTTCAGGGTCCACTGAAGCTTTCTTT	CASSPVTSASGSTEAFF	-	TRBV16	TRBJ1-1	-
TGTGCCAGCACCGAGCAAACACTATCACCCCTCCACTTT	CASTEQTLSPLHF	-	TRBV2	TRBJ1-6	-
TGCGCCAGCAGCCACCAGGGGGCGCGTCAAGAGACCCAGTACTTC	CASSHQGARQETQYF	-	TRBV4-1	TRBJ2-5	TRBD1
TGTGCCAGCAGTTTTCCACGGACGACAGTCCTCGATGGCTACACCTTC	CASSFPRTTVLDGYTF	-	TRBV28	TRBJ1-2	-
TGTGCCAGCAGCCACACTAGACTAGCGGGAGTCTACGAGCAGTACTTC	CASSHTRLAGVYEQYF	-	TRBV4-2	TRBJ2-7	TRBD2